This T cell receptor (beta chain) was identified in a study of CD8+ T cells in alopecia areata. In the study overall: Tofacitinib administration to treated patients was oral, at 5 to 10 mg twice daily. Dosing spanned 6 to 18 months on tofacitinib, then 6 months off drug. General study findings and limits: TCRs were shared less clearly across patients than in mice, possibly for HLA-related reasons. Higher clonality was seen in lesional scalp than in normal scalp, especially in alopecia totalis/universalis.

Reverse transcription of extracted RNA yielded cDNA, which provided the sequencing template. Assay: immunoSEQ multiplex PCR; the TCRdb copy retains only in-frame clones and omits some. The sample shows 100,000 to 150,000 clones, less than 45% of them seen only once. As for this clone: Its matching antigen is unknown.

This CDR3 spans 16 amino acids. Germline CDR1 is SGHNT and CDR2 is YYREEE (reference sequence). V trimming: 0 bases; J trimming: 0 bases; junction bases outside the gene matches: 5. Sequenced sample: CD4+ T cells sorted from blood. The chain combines TRBV5-4 with TRBJ1-1; 7 nucleotides agree with TRBD1. This clonotype originated in a human donor with alopecia areata. This chain's CDR3 is CASSLGRGQLNTEAFF. The DNA for the CDR3 is TGTGCCAGCAGCTTGGGGCGGGGACAGTTGAACACTGAAGCTTTCTTT. Using reference TRBV5-4 and TRBJ1-1 for the parts outside the CDR3, the full variable domain is ETGVTQSPTHLIKTRGQQVTLRCSSQSGHNTVSWYQQALGQGPQFIFQYYREEENGRGNFPPRFSGLQFPNYSSELNVNALELDDSALYLCASSLGRGQLNTEAFFGQGTRLTVV.